These T cell receptor beta chains were read from a single sample in a study of blood T cell repertoires in COVID-19. The assay was immunoSEQ multiplex PCR, and TCRdb's table has in-frame clones only and misses some. The sample yields around 470,000 clones, 85% to 90% seen once. Source material: peripheral blood. The receptors here all came from a man aged 18-30 years with COVID-19, enrolled during active disease. Each CDR3 is given with its conserved first and last residue. D genes are given only for firm matches.

TRBD1	TRBV29-1	TRBJ2-7	TGCAGCGTTGTTGTGGGACAGGGTTCCTACGAGCAGTACTTC	CSVVVGQGSYEQYF
TRBD2	TRBV29-1	TRBJ2-1	TGCAGCGTCCTGGGTTCCCCGGGACTAGCTAGCAATGAGCAGTTCTTC	CSVLGSPGLASNEQFF
-	TRBV3-1/TRBV3-2	TRBJ2-2	TGTGCCAGCAGCCACAACGGGAGAAGTACCGGGGAGCTGTTTTTT	CASSHNGRSTGELFF
-	TRBV6-4	TRBJ2-2	TGTGCCAGCAGTACCTACAGGGACACCGGGGAGCTGTTTTTT	CASSTYRDTGELFF
-	TRBV18	TRBJ2-1	TGTGCCAGCTCAGGGACCGGGACTTCTACCCATGAGCAGTTCTTC	CASSGTGTSTHEQFF
-	TRBV4-1	TRBJ2-2	TGCGCCTCCCGGAGGCTAGCGAACACCGGGGAGCTGTTTTTT	CASRRLANTGELFF
TRBD1	TRBV6-6	TRBJ2-1	TGTGCCAGCAGCCGGGACAGTTACAATGAGCAGTTCTTC	CASSRDSYNEQFF
-	TRBV11-2	TRBJ2-7	TGTGCCAGCAGCTTCGCGACAGGATCCTACGAGCAGTACTTC	CASSFATGSYEQYF
TRBD2	TRBV5-1	TRBJ2-1	TGCGCCAGCAGCTTGAGGCTAGCGGGAGGAGTTGAGCAGTTCTTC	CASSLRLAGGVEQFF
-	TRBV5-1	TRBJ2-1	TGCGCCAGCAGCTGGCCCCTGGGCCTCAATGAGCAGTTCTTC	CASSWPLGLNEQFF
TRBD1	TRBV3-1/TRBV3-2	TRBJ2-5	TGTGCCAGCAGCCGAGGGACAGGGCCGGGGCAAGAGACCCAGTACTTC	CASSRGTGPGQETQYF
-	TRBV12-5	TRBJ1-5	TGTGCTAGTGGCATACATTTCGGCGGTATGAGAAATCAGCCCCAGCATTTT	CASGIHFGGMRNQPQHF
-	TRBV30	TRBJ1-6	TGTGCCTGGAGGCCACCAGGGCACTCCTATAATTCACCCCTCCACTTT	CAWRPPGHSYNSPLHF
TRBD1	TRBV27	TRBJ1-2	TGTGCCAGCAGTTTAAAGGCCCCAGGGGGCGGTGGCTACACCTTC	CASSLKAPGGGGYTF
TRBD1	TRBV12-3/TRBV12-4	TRBJ1-5	TGTGCCGGCCGGGACAGAGGAAATCAGCCCCAGCATTTT	CAGRDRGNQPQHF
-	TRBV7-3	TRBJ2-1	TGTGCCAGCAGCCCCCTGGAGGGAGGTTACAATGAGCAGTTCTTC	CASSPLEGGYNEQFF
-	TRBV5-1	TRBJ2-5	TGCGCCAGCAGCTTATTGGAGGGGTCGGAGACCCAGTACTTC	CASSLLEGSETQYF
-	TRBV29-1	TRBJ2-7	TGCAGCGTTGAGGAGGCGGGCGAGCAGTACTTC	CSVEEAGEQYF
TRBD1	TRBV15	TRBJ2-2	TGTGCCACCAGCAGAGATCGGGACAGGGAGTTAACCGGGGAGCTGTTTTTT	CATSRDRDRELTGELFF
TRBD1	TRBV6-5	TRBJ2-7	TGTGCCAGCAGCAAGACAGGGGGCGGGTACGAGCAGTACTTC	CASSKTGGGYEQYF
-	TRBV29-1	TRBJ1-1	TGCAGCGTTGAACGACTGATGAACACTGAAGCTTTCTTT	CSVERLMNTEAFF
-	TRBV2	TRBJ2-2	TGTGCCAGCAGTGAAGCAGGGGGAAGCGGGGAGCTGTTTTTT	CASSEAGGSGELFF
-	TRBV7-9	TRBJ2-1	TGTGCCAGCAGCTTTGTTGAGAATGAGCAGTTCTTC	CASSFVENEQFF